A selection of T cell receptor beta chains follows, all from one sample in a study of blood T cell repertoires in COVID-19. Using immunoSEQ multiplex PCR, the repertoire was profiled, and TCRdb retains in-frame clones only, with some absent. The table records about 52,000 clones, more than 70% of them present only once. Sequences were obtained from peripheral blood. All receptors derive from a woman aged 80 or older with acute or convalescent COVID-19. Both conserved end residues are part of each CDR3. Fields, in order: CDR3 protein, CDR3 DNA, clone size, J gene, D gene, V gene. The D gene is left open where the match is weak. Size is stated for part of the rows, as once, few or many counts, or as a class when the clone is expanded.

cdr3_aa: CASRLRTGELFF
cdr3_nt: TGTGCCAGCAGACTGAGAACCGGGGAGCTGTTTTTT
clone_size: .
j_call: TRBJ2-2
d_call: .
v_call: TRBV7-9

cdr3_aa: CASSYDGGQDNYGYTF
cdr3_nt: TGTGCCAGCAGTTACGATGGGGGACAGGACAACTATGGCTACACCTTC
clone_size: .
j_call: TRBJ1-2
d_call: TRBD1
v_call: TRBV6-5

cdr3_aa: CASSQRDRFSGNTIYF
cdr3_nt: TGTGCCAGCAGCCAACGGGACAGGTTCTCTGGAAACACCATATATTTT
clone_size: .
j_call: TRBJ1-3
d_call: TRBD1
v_call: TRBV3-1/TRBV3-2

cdr3_aa: CASSHTGQGAGYTF
cdr3_nt: TGTGCCAGCAGCCACACGGGACAGGGAGCTGGCTACACCTTC
clone_size: .
j_call: TRBJ1-2
d_call: TRBD1
v_call: TRBV3-1/TRBV3-2

cdr3_aa: CASSLGLAGSPQFF
cdr3_nt: TGTGCCAGCAGCTTAGGACTAGCGGGTTCCCCGCAGTTCTTC
clone_size: .
j_call: TRBJ2-1
d_call: TRBD2
v_call: TRBV7-9

cdr3_aa: CASSPQGHREKLFF
cdr3_nt: TGTGCCAGTAGTCCACAGGGGCATCGCGAAAAACTGTTTTTT
clone_size: .
j_call: TRBJ1-4
d_call: TRBD1
v_call: TRBV19

cdr3_aa: CASRDRQGLHQPQHF
cdr3_nt: TGTGCCAGCAGAGATAGACAGGGGCTGCATCAGCCCCAGCATTTT
clone_size: .
j_call: TRBJ1-5
d_call: TRBD1
v_call: TRBV2

cdr3_aa: CSVDRAYNEQFF
cdr3_nt: TGCAGCGTAGACAGGGCCTACAATGAGCAGTTCTTC
clone_size: .
j_call: TRBJ2-1
d_call: TRBD1
v_call: TRBV29-1

cdr3_aa: CASTIQGGTEAFF
cdr3_nt: TGTGCCAGCACCATACAGGGCGGCACTGAAGCTTTCTTT
clone_size: once
j_call: TRBJ1-1
d_call: .
v_call: TRBV14

cdr3_aa: CASSGRGDYSYEQYF
cdr3_nt: TGTGCCAGCAGTGGCCGAGGGGACTACTCCTACGAGCAGTACTTC
clone_size: .
j_call: TRBJ2-7
d_call: TRBD2
v_call: TRBV6-2/TRBV6-3

cdr3_aa: CASSAGPNTEAFF
cdr3_nt: TGTGCCAGCAGCGCAGGGCCTAACACTGAAGCTTTCTTT
clone_size: once
j_call: TRBJ1-1
d_call: .
v_call: TRBV5-6

cdr3_aa: CASTRDRGLSNEKLFF
cdr3_nt: TGTGCCAGCACCCGGGACAGGGGGCTGTCTAATGAAAAACTGTTTTTT
clone_size: .
j_call: TRBJ1-4
d_call: TRBD1
v_call: TRBV13

cdr3_aa: CASSPGQGLYGVEKLFF
cdr3_nt: TGTGCCAGCTCACCGGGACAGGGCCTGTATGGGGTTGAAAAACTGTTTTTT
clone_size: .
j_call: TRBJ1-4
d_call: TRBD1
v_call: TRBV18

cdr3_aa: CASSPHGLGQQHF
cdr3_nt: TGTGCCAGCTCACCACACGGGCTCGGACAACAGCATTTT
clone_size: .
j_call: TRBJ1-5
d_call: .
v_call: TRBV18

cdr3_aa: CASSLLGTGGGLYEQYF
cdr3_nt: TGTGCCAGCAGCTTACTCGGGACTGGTGGTGGTTTATACGAGCAGTACTTC
clone_size: .
j_call: TRBJ2-7
d_call: .
v_call: TRBV7-9

cdr3_aa: CASVSGESSYNEQFF
cdr3_nt: TGTGCCAGCGTAAGCGGGGAGAGCTCCTACAATGAGCAGTTCTTC
clone_size: once
j_call: TRBJ2-1
d_call: TRBD2
v_call: TRBV2

cdr3_aa: CASSLTGKSMNTEAFF
cdr3_nt: TGTGCCAGCAGCCTAACCGGGAAAAGCATGAACACTGAAGCTTTCTTT
clone_size: .
j_call: TRBJ1-1
d_call: .
v_call: TRBV14

cdr3_aa: CASSLGPQGGGYEQYF
cdr3_nt: TGTGCCAGCAGCTTAGGTCCTCAGGGCGGGGGATACGAGCAGTACTTC
clone_size: once
j_call: TRBJ2-7
d_call: TRBD2
v_call: TRBV11-2

cdr3_aa: CASSLGGGRTDTQYF
cdr3_nt: TGTGCCAGCAGCTTAGGAGGGGGCCGCACAGATACGCAGTATTTT
clone_size: .
j_call: TRBJ2-3
d_call: TRBD1
v_call: TRBV7-9

cdr3_aa: CASSEVGPSSYEQYF
cdr3_nt: TGTGCCAGCAGTGAAGTTGGTCCTAGCTCCTACGAGCAGTACTTC
clone_size: once
j_call: TRBJ2-7
d_call: .
v_call: TRBV6-1

cdr3_aa: CASSYPGGGTEAFF
cdr3_nt: TGTGCCAGCAGTTACCCAGGGGGAGGTACTGAAGCTTTCTTT
clone_size: .
j_call: TRBJ1-1
d_call: TRBD1
v_call: TRBV6-5

cdr3_aa: CASTPSPGTAYNEQFF
cdr3_nt: TGCGCCAGCACCCCTTCCCCCGGGACAGCCTACAATGAGCAGTTCTTC
clone_size: .
j_call: TRBJ2-1
d_call: TRBD1
v_call: TRBV5-1

cdr3_aa: CASSMSSPVSYNEQFF
cdr3_nt: TGTGCCAGTAGTATGTCCTCCCCGGTCTCCTACAATGAGCAGTTCTTC
clone_size: medium-sized
j_call: TRBJ2-1
d_call: .
v_call: TRBV19

cdr3_aa: CASSPVAGGWNEQFF
cdr3_nt: TGTGCCAGCAGCCCGGTAGCGGGAGGTTGGAATGAGCAGTTCTTC
clone_size: .
j_call: TRBJ2-1
d_call: TRBD2
v_call: TRBV7-3

cdr3_aa: CASMRTGSGNTIYF
cdr3_nt: TGTGCCAGCATGCGGACAGGCTCTGGAAACACCATATATTTT
clone_size: .
j_call: TRBJ1-3
d_call: TRBD1
v_call: TRBV9

cdr3_aa: CASSDQETQYF
cdr3_nt: TGTGCCAGCAGCGACCAAGAGACCCAGTACTTC
clone_size: .
j_call: TRBJ2-5
d_call: .
v_call: TRBV6-6

cdr3_aa: CASNNRGSQPQHF
cdr3_nt: TGTGCCAGCAATAACAGGGGGAGTCAGCCCCAGCATTTT
clone_size: .
j_call: TRBJ1-5
d_call: TRBD1
v_call: TRBV28

cdr3_aa: CASSLVSGGLSSYNEQFF
cdr3_nt: TGTGCCAGCAGCTTAGTGTCCGGGGGTTTAAGCTCCTACAATGAGCAGTTCTTC
clone_size: .
j_call: TRBJ2-1
d_call: .
v_call: TRBV7-2

cdr3_aa: CASSLTSGLASTDTQYF
cdr3_nt: TGCGCCAGCAGCTTGACTAGCGGGCTAGCTAGCACAGATACGCAGTATTTT
clone_size: .
j_call: TRBJ2-3
d_call: TRBD2
v_call: TRBV5-1

cdr3_aa: CASRLVAGGDTQYF
cdr3_nt: TGTGCCAGCCGTCTTGTTGCGGGAGGAGATACGCAGTATTTT
clone_size: .
j_call: TRBJ2-3
d_call: TRBD2
v_call: TRBV2

cdr3_aa: CASRVTSGGSTYEQYF
cdr3_nt: TGCGCCAGCAGAGTGACTAGCGGGGGCTCAACCTACGAGCAGTACTTC
clone_size: .
j_call: TRBJ2-7
d_call: TRBD2
v_call: TRBV5-1

cdr3_aa: CASSWIGRGSYNEQFF
cdr3_nt: TGTGCCAGTAGTTGGATAGGGAGGGGGTCCTACAATGAGCAGTTCTTC
clone_size: .
j_call: TRBJ2-1
d_call: .
v_call: TRBV19

cdr3_aa: CASSPTGNSGETQYF
cdr3_nt: TGCGCCAGCAGCCCCACCGGGAACTCGGGGGAGACCCAGTACTTC
clone_size: .
j_call: TRBJ2-5
d_call: .
v_call: TRBV5-1

cdr3_aa: CASGRLAGEGEQFF
cdr3_nt: TGTGCCAGCGGACGACTAGCGGGAGAAGGTGAGCAGTTCTTC
clone_size: once
j_call: TRBJ2-1
d_call: TRBD2
v_call: TRBV6-1

cdr3_aa: CASSPGLNTGELFF
cdr3_nt: TGTGCCAGCTCCCCGGGACTTAACACCGGGGAGCTGTTTTTT
clone_size: .
j_call: TRBJ2-2
d_call: .
v_call: TRBV18

cdr3_aa: CASSLQGAQSEQYF
cdr3_nt: TGTGCCAGCAGCTTACAGGGGGCACAAAGCGAGCAGTACTTC
clone_size: many
j_call: TRBJ2-7
d_call: TRBD1
v_call: TRBV5-4

cdr3_aa: CASSLRQGSGNTIYF
cdr3_nt: TGTGCCAGCAGTTTACGACAGGGCTCTGGAAACACCATATATTTT
clone_size: .
j_call: TRBJ1-3
d_call: TRBD1
v_call: TRBV2

cdr3_aa: CASSLGGFDGYTF
cdr3_nt: TGTGCCAGCAGCTTAGGAGGGTTCGATGGCTACACCTTC
clone_size: once
j_call: TRBJ1-2
d_call: .
v_call: TRBV11-3

cdr3_aa: CASSVVQGGGELFF
cdr3_nt: TGTGCCAGCAGCGTAGTGCAGGGAGGCGGGGAGCTGTTTTTT
clone_size: .
j_call: TRBJ2-2
d_call: .
v_call: TRBV9

cdr3_aa: CASTPPGALNYGYTF
cdr3_nt: TGTGCCAGCACCCCCCCTGGGGCACTAAACTATGGCTACACCTTC
clone_size: .
j_call: TRBJ1-2
d_call: .
v_call: TRBV5-6

cdr3_aa: CASSGTGLNEQFF
cdr3_nt: TGTGCCAGCAGTGGGACAGGACTCAATGAGCAGTTCTTC
clone_size: .
j_call: TRBJ2-1
d_call: TRBD1
v_call: TRBV2

cdr3_aa: CASSLYRTSPGELFF
cdr3_nt: TGTGCCAGCAGTCTCTATCGGACTAGCCCCGGGGAGCTGTTTTTT
clone_size: few
j_call: TRBJ2-2
d_call: TRBD2
v_call: TRBV27

cdr3_aa: CASSEDRKYEQYF
cdr3_nt: TGTGCCAGCAGTGAAGACAGAAAATACGAGCAGTACTTC
clone_size: few
j_call: TRBJ2-7
d_call: .
v_call: TRBV2

cdr3_aa: CASSEASGRTGELFF
cdr3_nt: TGTGCCAGCAGTGAAGCTAGCGGGAGGACCGGGGAGCTGTTTTTT
clone_size: .
j_call: TRBJ2-2
d_call: TRBD2
v_call: TRBV2

cdr3_aa: CASSTTALAGYEQYF
cdr3_nt: TGTGCCAGCTCAACCACCGCACTAGCGGGCTACGAGCAGTACTTC
clone_size: .
j_call: TRBJ2-7
d_call: TRBD2
v_call: TRBV18

cdr3_aa: CASTSLSYGYTF
cdr3_nt: TGTGCCAGCACCTCTCTGTCTTATGGCTACACCTTC
clone_size: few
j_call: TRBJ1-2
d_call: .
v_call: TRBV28

cdr3_aa: CASSPRQGSYGYTF
cdr3_nt: TGTGCCAGCAGCCCCCGACAGGGATCCTATGGCTACACCTTC
clone_size: many
j_call: TRBJ1-2
d_call: TRBD1
v_call: TRBV3-1/TRBV3-2

cdr3_aa: CASSRTGGDQPQHF
cdr3_nt: TGTGCCAGCAGCAGGACAGGGGGCGATCAGCCCCAGCATTTT
clone_size: .
j_call: TRBJ1-5
d_call: TRBD1
v_call: TRBV7-9

cdr3_aa: CASSTAGVRETQYF
cdr3_nt: TGTGCCAGCAGCACAGCGGGAGTCAGGGAGACCCAGTACTTC
clone_size: once
j_call: TRBJ2-5
d_call: TRBD2
v_call: TRBV11-1

cdr3_aa: CASSSTGPPEDYGYTF
cdr3_nt: TGTGCCAGCAGTTCGACAGGGCCTCCCGAGGACTATGGCTACACCTTC
clone_size: .
j_call: TRBJ1-2
d_call: TRBD1
v_call: TRBV6-5

cdr3_aa: CASSLQLGNTIYF
cdr3_nt: TGTGCCAGCAGCTTACAACTTGGAAACACCATATATTTT
clone_size: few
j_call: TRBJ1-3
d_call: .
v_call: TRBV7-9

cdr3_aa: CASSGVAGKSSYNEQFF
cdr3_nt: TGCGCCAGCAGCGGGGTAGCGGGGAAGAGCTCCTACAATGAGCAGTTCTTC
clone_size: .
j_call: TRBJ2-1
d_call: TRBD2
v_call: TRBV5-1

cdr3_aa: CASSLEGFGTEAFF
cdr3_nt: TGCGCCAGCAGCTTGGAGGGGTTCGGGACTGAAGCTTTCTTT
clone_size: few
j_call: TRBJ1-1
d_call: .
v_call: TRBV5-1

cdr3_aa: CAISGGQTDTQYF
cdr3_nt: TGTGCCATCAGTGGGGGCCAGACAGATACGCAGTATTTT
clone_size: .
j_call: TRBJ2-3
d_call: .
v_call: TRBV10-3